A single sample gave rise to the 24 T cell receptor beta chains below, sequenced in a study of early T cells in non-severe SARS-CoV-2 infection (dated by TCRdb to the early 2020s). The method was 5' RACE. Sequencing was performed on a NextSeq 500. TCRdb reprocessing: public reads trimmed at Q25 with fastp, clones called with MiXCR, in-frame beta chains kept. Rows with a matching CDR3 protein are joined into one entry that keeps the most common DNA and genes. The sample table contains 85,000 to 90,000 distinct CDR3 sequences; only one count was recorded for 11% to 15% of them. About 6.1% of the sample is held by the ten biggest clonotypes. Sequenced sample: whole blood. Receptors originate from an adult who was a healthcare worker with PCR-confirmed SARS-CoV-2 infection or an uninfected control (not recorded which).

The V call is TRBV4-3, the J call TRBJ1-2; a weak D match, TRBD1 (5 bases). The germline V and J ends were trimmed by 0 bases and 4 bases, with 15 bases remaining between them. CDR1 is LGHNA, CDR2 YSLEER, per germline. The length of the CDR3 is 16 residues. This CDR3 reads CASSQDFQGRGYGYTF. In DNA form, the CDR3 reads TGCGCCAGCAGCCAAGATTTTCAGGGACGCGGCTATGGCTACACCTTC.

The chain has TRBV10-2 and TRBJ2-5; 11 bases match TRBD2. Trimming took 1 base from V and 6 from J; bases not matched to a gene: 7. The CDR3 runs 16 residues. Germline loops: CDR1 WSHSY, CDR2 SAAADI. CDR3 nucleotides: TGCGCCAGCAGTGAGTTCGGTAGCGGGGGGGGAAAGACCCAGTACTTC. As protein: CASSEFGSGGGKTQYF.

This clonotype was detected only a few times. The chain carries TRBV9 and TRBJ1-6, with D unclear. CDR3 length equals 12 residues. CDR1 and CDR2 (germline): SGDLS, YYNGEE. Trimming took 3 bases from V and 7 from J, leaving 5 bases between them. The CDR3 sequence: CASSELNSPLHF. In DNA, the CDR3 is TGTGCCAGCAGCGAATTGAATTCACCCCTCCACTTT.

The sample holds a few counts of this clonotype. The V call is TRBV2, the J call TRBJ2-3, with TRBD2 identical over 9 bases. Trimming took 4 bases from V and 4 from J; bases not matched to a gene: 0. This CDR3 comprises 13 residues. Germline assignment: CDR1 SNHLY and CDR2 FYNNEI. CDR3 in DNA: TGTGCCAGCAGTGGCGGGGGGGCAGATACGCAGTATTTT. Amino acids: CASSGGGADTQYF.

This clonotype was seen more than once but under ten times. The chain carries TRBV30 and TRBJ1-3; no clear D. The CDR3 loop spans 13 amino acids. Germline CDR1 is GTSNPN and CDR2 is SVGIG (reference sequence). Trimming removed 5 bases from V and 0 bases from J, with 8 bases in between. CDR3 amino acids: CAWPIPSGNTIYF. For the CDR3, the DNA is TGTGCCTGGCCGATACCCTCTGGAAACACCATATATTTT. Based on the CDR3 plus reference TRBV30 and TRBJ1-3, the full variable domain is SQTIHQWPATLVQPVGSPLSLECTVEGTSNPNLYWYRQAAGRGLQLLFYSVGIGQISSEVPQNLSASRPQDRQFILSSKKLLLSDSGFYLCAWPIPSGNTIYFGEGSWLTVV.

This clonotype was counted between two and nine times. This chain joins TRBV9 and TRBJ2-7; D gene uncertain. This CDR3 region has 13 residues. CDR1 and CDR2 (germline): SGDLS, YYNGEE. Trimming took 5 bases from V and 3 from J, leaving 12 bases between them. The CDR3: CASSPAPSYEQYF. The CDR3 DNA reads TGTGCCAGCAGTCCCGCGCCTAGCTACGAGCAGTACTTC.

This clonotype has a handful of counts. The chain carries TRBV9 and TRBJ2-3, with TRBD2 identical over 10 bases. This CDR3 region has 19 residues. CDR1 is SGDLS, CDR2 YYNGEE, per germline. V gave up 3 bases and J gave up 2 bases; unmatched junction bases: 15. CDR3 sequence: CASSDPGFSGGNPTDTQYF. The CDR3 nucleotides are TGTGCCAGCAGCGATCCCGGTTTTAGCGGGGGGAACCCCACAGATACGCAGTATTTT.

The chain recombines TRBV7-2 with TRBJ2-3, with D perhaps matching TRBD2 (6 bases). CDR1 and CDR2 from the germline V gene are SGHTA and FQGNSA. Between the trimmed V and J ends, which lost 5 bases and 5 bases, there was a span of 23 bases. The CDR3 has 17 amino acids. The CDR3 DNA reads TGTGCCAGCAGCCCACAGGCGGGGTATTTGTTCGGAGATACGCAGTATTTT. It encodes CASSPQAGYLFGDTQYF.

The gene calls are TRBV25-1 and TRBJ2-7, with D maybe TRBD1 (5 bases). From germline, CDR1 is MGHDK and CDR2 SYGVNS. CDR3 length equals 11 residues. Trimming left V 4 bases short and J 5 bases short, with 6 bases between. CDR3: CASSVTDEQYF. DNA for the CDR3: TGTGCCAGCAGTGTGACAGACGAGCAGTACTTC.

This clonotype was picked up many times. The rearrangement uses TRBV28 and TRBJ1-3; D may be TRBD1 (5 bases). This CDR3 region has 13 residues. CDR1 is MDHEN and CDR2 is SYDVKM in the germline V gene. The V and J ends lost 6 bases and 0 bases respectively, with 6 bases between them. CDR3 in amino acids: CASRTASGNTIYF. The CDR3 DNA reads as TGTGCCAGCAGGACAGCCTCTGGAAACACCATATATTTT.

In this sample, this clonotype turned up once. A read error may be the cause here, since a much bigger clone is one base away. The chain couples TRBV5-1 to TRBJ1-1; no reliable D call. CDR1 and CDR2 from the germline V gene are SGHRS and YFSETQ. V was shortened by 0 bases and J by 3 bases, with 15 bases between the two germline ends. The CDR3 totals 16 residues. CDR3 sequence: CASSLVVVATDTEAFF. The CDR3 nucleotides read TGCGCCAGCAGCTTGGTCGTTGTCGCCACGGACACTGAAGCTTTCTTT. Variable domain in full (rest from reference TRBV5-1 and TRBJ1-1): KAGVTQTPRYLIKTRGQQVTLSCSPISGHRSVSWYQQTPGQGLQFLFEYFSETQRNKGNFPGRFSGRQFSNSRSEMNVSTLELGDSALYLCASSLVVVATDTEAFFGQGTRLTVV.

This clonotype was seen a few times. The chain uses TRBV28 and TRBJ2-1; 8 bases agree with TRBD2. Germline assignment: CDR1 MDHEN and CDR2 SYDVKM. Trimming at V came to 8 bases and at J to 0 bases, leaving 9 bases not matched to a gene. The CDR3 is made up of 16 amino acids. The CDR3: CASPPGGASSYNEQFF. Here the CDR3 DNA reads TGTGCCAGCCCTCCCGGGGGGGCAAGCTCCTACAATGAGCAGTTCTTC. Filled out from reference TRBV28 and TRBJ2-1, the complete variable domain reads DVKVTQSSRYLVKRTGEKVFLECVQDMDHENMFWYRQDPGLGLRLIYFSYDVKMKEKGDIPEGYSVSREKKERFSLILESASTNQTSMYLCASPPGGASSYNEQFFGPGTRLTVL.

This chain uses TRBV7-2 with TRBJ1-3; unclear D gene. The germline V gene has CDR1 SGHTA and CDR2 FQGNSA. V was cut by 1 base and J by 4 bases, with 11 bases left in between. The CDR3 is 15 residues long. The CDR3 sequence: CASSLGVAGGNTIYF. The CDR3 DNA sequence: TGTGCCAGCAGCTTAGGGGTGGCGGGAGGAAACACCATATATTTT.

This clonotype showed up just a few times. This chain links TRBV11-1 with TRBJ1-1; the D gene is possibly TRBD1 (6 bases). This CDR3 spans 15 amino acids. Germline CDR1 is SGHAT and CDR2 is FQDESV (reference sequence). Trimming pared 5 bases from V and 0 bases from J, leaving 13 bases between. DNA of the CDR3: TGTGCCAGCAGCCCATACAGGGAAATGAACACTGAAGCTTTCTTT. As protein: CASSPYREMNTEAFF.

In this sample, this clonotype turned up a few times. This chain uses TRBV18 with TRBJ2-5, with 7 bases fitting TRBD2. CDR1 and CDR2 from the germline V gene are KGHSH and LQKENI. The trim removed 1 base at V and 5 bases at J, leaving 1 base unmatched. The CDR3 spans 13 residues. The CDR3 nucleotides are TGTGCCAGCTCACCACTCGGGAGGGAGACCCAGTACTTC. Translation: CASSPLGRETQYF.

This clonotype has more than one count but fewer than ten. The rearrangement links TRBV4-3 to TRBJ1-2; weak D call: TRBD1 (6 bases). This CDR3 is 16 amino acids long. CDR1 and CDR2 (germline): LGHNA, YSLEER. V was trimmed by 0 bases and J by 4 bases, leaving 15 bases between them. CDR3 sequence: CASSQDGQPLIYGYTF. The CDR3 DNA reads TGCGCCAGCAGCCAAGATGGACAGCCCCTGATCTATGGCTACACCTTC.

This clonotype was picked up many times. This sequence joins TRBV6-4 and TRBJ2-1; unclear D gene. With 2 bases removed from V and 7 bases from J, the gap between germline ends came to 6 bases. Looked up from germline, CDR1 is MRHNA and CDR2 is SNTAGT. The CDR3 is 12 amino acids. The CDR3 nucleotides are TGTGCCAGCAGTGACAGTCAGAATGAGCAGTTCTTC. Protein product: CASSDSQNEQFF.

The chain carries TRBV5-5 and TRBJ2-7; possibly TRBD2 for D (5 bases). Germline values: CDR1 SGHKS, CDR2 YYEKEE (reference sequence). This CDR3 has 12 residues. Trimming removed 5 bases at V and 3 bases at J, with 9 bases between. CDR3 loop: CASRPGIYEQYF. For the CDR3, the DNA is TGTGCCAGCAGGCCCGGGATCTACGAGCAGTACTTC.

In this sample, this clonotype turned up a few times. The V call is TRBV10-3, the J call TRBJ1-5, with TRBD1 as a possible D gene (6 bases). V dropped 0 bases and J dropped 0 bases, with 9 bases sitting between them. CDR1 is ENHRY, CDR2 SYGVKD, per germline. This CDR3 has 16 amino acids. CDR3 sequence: CAISESTGNSNQPQHF. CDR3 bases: TGTGCCATCAGTGAGTCCACAGGGAATAGCAATCAGCCCCAGCATTTT.

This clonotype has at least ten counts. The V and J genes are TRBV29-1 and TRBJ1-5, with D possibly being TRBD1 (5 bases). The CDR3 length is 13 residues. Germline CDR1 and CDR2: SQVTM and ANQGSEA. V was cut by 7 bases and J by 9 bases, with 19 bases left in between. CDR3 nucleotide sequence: TGCAGCGCACGAGGTCCGGGGGATGTGCCCCAGCATTTT. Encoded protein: CSARGPGDVPQHF.

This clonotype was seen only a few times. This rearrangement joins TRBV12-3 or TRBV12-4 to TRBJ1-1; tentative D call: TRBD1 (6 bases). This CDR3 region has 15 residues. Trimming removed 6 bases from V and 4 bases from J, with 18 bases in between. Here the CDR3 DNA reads TGTGCCAGCAGCCCATTCGGGGGGCAGAGCACTGAAGCTTTCTTT. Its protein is CASSPFGGQSTEAFF.

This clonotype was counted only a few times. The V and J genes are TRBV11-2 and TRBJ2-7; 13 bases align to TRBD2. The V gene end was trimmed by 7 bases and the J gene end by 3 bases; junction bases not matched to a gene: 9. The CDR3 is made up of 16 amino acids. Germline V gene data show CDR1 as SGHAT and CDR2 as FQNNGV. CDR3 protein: CASTVGTSGTHYEQYF. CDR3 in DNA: TGTGCCAGCACCGTCGGGACTAGCGGGACGCACTACGAGCAGTACTTC.

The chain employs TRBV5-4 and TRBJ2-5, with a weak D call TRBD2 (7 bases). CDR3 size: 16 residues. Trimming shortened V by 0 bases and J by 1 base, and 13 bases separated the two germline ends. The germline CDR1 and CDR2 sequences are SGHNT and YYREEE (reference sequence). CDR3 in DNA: TGTGCCAGCAGCTTGGTAGGCGGGGGCTTCCAAGAGACCCAGTACTTC. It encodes CASSLVGGGFQETQYF.

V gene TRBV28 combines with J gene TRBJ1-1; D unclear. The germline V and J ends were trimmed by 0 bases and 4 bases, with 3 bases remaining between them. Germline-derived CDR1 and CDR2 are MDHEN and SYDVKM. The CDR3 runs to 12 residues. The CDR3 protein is CASSLWTTEAFF. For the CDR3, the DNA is TGTGCCAGCAGTTTATGGACCACTGAAGCTTTCTTT. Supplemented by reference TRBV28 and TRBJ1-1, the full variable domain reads DVKVTQSSRYLVKRTGEKVFLECVQDMDHENMFWYRQDPGLGLRLIYFSYDVKMKEKGDIPEGYSVSREKKERFSLILESASTNQTSMYLCASSLWTTEAFFGQGTRLTVV.